Below are 28 T cell receptor beta chains sequenced from a single sample in a study of regulatory T cells. Amplification used 52 TRBV primers and 13 TRBJ primers. Measured with immunoSEQ multiplex PCR; TCRdb has only the in-frame clones, and not every one. The sample lists 25,000 to 30,000 clones, 80% to 95% occurring once. For these TCRs, the target antigens are not known. Whole-study results and caveats: In CD3G-deficient patients, conventional CD4+ T cells were enriched for hydrophobic CDR3 residues at positions 6 and 7.

The material sequenced was conventional CD4+ T cells sorted from blood. The receptors derive from a person under 35 with CD3G deficiency.

V usage is TRBV28 and J usage is TRBJ2-1; D unresolved. V was clipped by 2 bases and J by 3 bases, with 8 bases between them. This CDR3 is 14 amino acids long. Looked up from germline, CDR1 is MDHEN and CDR2 is SYDVKM. The CDR3 nucleotides read TGTGCCAGCAGTTTACATGGGAACTACAATGAGCAGTTCTTC. Translating gives CASSLHGNYNEQFF.

The chain joins TRBV28 to TRBJ2-7; 8 bases are a match to TRBD2. V shed 5 bases, J shed 6 bases, and the junction held 18 bases outside the gene matches. Germline CDR1 and CDR2: MDHEN and SYDVKM. The CDR3 is 17 amino acids. CDR3 sequence: CASSPPLGTSGGFEQYF. The CDR3 DNA is TGTGCCAGCAGTCCCCCCTTGGGCACTAGCGGAGGGTTCGAGCAGTACTTC.

This chain connects TRBV27 to TRBJ1-2; maybe TRBD1 (5 bases). Germline CDR1 and CDR2: MNHEY and SMNVEV (reference sequence). V shed 4 bases and J shed 8 bases, with 11 bases lying between them. The CDR3 spans 12 residues. The CDR3 nucleotides read TGTGCCAGCAGTTCTCTGGGGCAAGGCTACACCTTC. Translated, it gives CASSSLGQGYTF.

V and J are TRBV5-4 and TRBJ1-2; D is ambiguous. V was clipped by 0 bases and J by 7 bases, with 7 bases between them. CDR3 length: 12 residues. From germline, CDR1 is SGHNT and CDR2 YYREEE (reference sequence). CDR3 region: CASSLARGGYTF. The CDR3 DNA is TGTGCCAGCAGCTTGGCACGGGGTGGCTACACCTTC.

V usage is TRBV9 and J usage is TRBJ1-1; no clear D. The CDR3 contains 13 residues. The ends were cut back, 3 bases at V and 4 bases at J, with 10 bases in the middle. CDR1 is SGDLS and CDR2 is YYNGEE in the germline V gene. The CDR3 protein is CASSETESTEAFF. CDR3 coding DNA: TGTGCCAGCAGCGAGACCGAGAGCACTGAAGCTTTCTTT.

This clone has more than one count but fewer than ten. The CDR3 spells CASSLLAGGSYNEQFF. CDR3 nucleotides: TGCGCCAGCAGCTTATTAGCGGGAGGTTCCTACAATGAGCAGTTCTTC. This chain links TRBV5-1 with TRBJ2-1, with TRBD2 matching over 10 bases. The CDR3 covers 16 residues. Trimming removed 2 bases from V and 1 base from J; junction bases left unmatched: 3. Germline V CDR1 and CDR2: SGHRS, YFSETQ.

The chain employs TRBV11-2 and TRBJ1-1, with TRBD1 identical over 7 bases. Germline V gives CDR1 SGHAT, CDR2 FQNNGV. The CDR3 spans 13 residues. V was clipped by 3 bases and J by 6 bases; unmatched bases: 4. The CDR3 protein is CASSFTGVSEAFF. The CDR3 nucleotides read TGTGCCAGCAGCTTTACAGGGGTCTCTGAAGCTTTCTTT.

The chain uses TRBV21-1 and TRBJ2-7. TRBV21-1 is given as a pseudogene. The CDR3 sequence is 16 residues long. CDR3 in DNA: TGTGCCAGCAGCAAGAGGGGCAGGGACCCTCCCTACGAGCAGTACGTC. Translated: CASSKRGRDPPYEQYV.

The rearrangement uses TRBV7-9 and TRBJ2-1; 8 bases match TRBD2. Germline values: CDR1 SEHNR, CDR2 FQNEAQ (reference sequence). The V segment lost 4 bases and the J segment 7 bases; nucleotides outside the gene matches: 6. The CDR3 has 14 residues. CDR3 loop: CASSYGRAGNEQFF. CDR3 nucleotides: TGTGCCAGCAGCTACGGGAGGGCCGGTAATGAGCAGTTCTTC. Looking up the rest from reference TRBV7-9 and TRBJ2-1 gives the full variable domain: DTGVSQNPRHKITKRGQNVTFRCDPISEHNRLYWYRQTLGQGPEFLTYFQNEAQLEKSRLLSDRFSAERPKGSFSTLEIQRTEQGDSAMYLCASSYGRAGNEQFFGPGTRLTVL.

The chain links TRBV6-5 to TRBJ1-1; D might be TRBD1 (6 bases). Germline CDR1 is MNHEY and CDR2 is SVGAGI. This CDR3 spans 15 amino acids. Trimming took 3 bases from V and 2 from J, leaving 13 bases between them. The CDR3 is CASSYSDRFNTEAFF. CDR3 DNA: TGTGCCAGCAGTTATTCGGACAGATTTAACACTGAAGCTTTCTTT.

This clone came up a few times. The chain carries TRBV4-3 and TRBJ2-7; 8 bases line up with TRBD1. The CDR3 has 14 amino acids. The germline V gene encodes CDR1 LGHNA and CDR2 YSLEER. Unmatched junction bases numbered 5, after V lost 2 bases and J lost 5 bases. The CDR3 sequence is CASSQRQGLDEQYF. Here the CDR3 DNA reads TGCGCCAGCAGCCAACGACAGGGGTTGGACGAGCAGTACTTC.

The chain couples TRBV18 to TRBJ1-4; TRBD1 aligns across 10 bases. Germline V CDR1 and CDR2: KGHSH, LQKENI. The CDR3 consists of 17 residues. J lost 2 bases, V lost 3 bases, and 6 bases had no gene match. The CDR3 loop is CASSPDRGRGTNEKLFF. For the CDR3, the DNA is TGTGCCAGCTCACCCGACAGGGGGCGCGGGACTAATGAAAAACTGTTTTTT.

The gene calls are TRBV2 and TRBJ2-7; D is possibly TRBD1 or TRBD2 (5 bases each). The CDR3 covers 16 residues. In germline, CDR1 is SNHLY, CDR2 FYNNEI. V was shortened by 11 bases and J by 2 bases, with 25 bases between the two germline ends. The CDR3 here is CAGSRAPGSRTYEQYF. As DNA, the CDR3 is TGTGCCGGCTCCAGGGCTCCGGGGTCGAGGACCTACGAGCAGTACTTC. Complete variable domain (other parts from reference TRBV2 and TRBJ2-7): EPEVTQTPSHQVTQMGQEVILRCVPISNHLYFYWYRQILGQKVEFLVSFYNNEISEKSEIFDDQFSVERPDGSNFTLKIRSTKLEDSAMYFCAGSRAPGSRTYEQYFGPGTRLTVT.

The rearrangement joins TRBV19 to TRBJ2-4; weak D call: TRBD1 (5 bases). Between the trimmed V and J ends, which lost 5 bases and 8 bases, there was a span of 10 bases. The germline V gene has CDR1 LNHDA and CDR2 SQIVND (reference sequence). The CDR3 consists of 12 residues. The CDR3 coding sequence is TGTGCCAGTAGTTCGAAAGGGGACATTCAGTACTTC. Protein: CASSSKGDIQYF.

Here the CDR3 reads CASSESTVQFF. In DNA, the CDR3 is TGTGCCAGCAGTGAAAGCACAGTACAGTTCTTC. The chain carries TRBV6-1 and TRBJ2-1; D is uncertain. Germline V lookup: CDR1 MNHNS, CDR2 SASEGT. The CDR3 extends over 11 amino acids. V was shortened by 2 bases and J by 13 bases, with 9 bases between the two germline ends.

The chain employs TRBV5-1 and TRBJ2-2, with TRBD2 as a possible D gene (6 bases). Germline-derived CDR1 and CDR2 are SGHRS and YFSETQ. With 1 base removed from V and 5 bases from J, the gap between germline ends came to 12 bases. This CDR3 has 15 amino acids. CDR3 sequence reads: CASSLSGLPTGELFF. CDR3 DNA: TGCGCCAGCAGCTTGTCGGGACTGCCAACCGGGGAGCTGTTTTTT.

The J gene is TRBJ1-5, the V gene TRBV6-1; a possible D gene is TRBD1 (5 bases). Trimming took 1 base from V and 7 from J, leaving 8 bases between them. Per the germline V gene, CDR1 is MNHNS and CDR2 is SASEGT. This CDR3 comprises 13 residues. CDR3 DNA sequence: TGTGCCAGCAGTGAAGTTGGGGCGCAGCCCCAGCATTTT. Protein: CASSEVGAQPQHF.

This sequence joins TRBV7-8 and TRBJ2-5, with D possibly being TRBD1 (6 bases). The length of the CDR3 is 16 residues. V lost 1 base and J 5 bases, leaving 17 bases between the germline ends. CDR1 and CDR2 from the germline V gene are SGHVS and FQNEAQ. The CDR3 loop reads CASSLVRQGKRETQYF. CDR3 nucleotides: TGTGCCAGCAGCTTAGTGCGGCAGGGGAAACGGGAGACCCAGTACTTC. Filled out from reference TRBV7-8 and TRBJ2-5, the complete variable domain reads GAGVSQSPRYKVAKRGQDVALRCDPISGHVSLFWYQQALGQGPEFLTYFQNEAQLDKSGLPSDRFFAERPEGSVSTLKIQRTQQEDSAVYLCASSLVRQGKRETQYFGPGTRLLVL.

The chain is built from TRBV18 and TRBJ2-5; unclear D gene. Germline CDR1 KGHSH, CDR2 LQKENI. V lost 2 bases to trimming and J lost 4 bases, with 11 bases between them. The CDR3 has 14 residues. Written as DNA, the CDR3 is TGTGCCAGCTCACCAGGGCAGCTCCCAGAGACCCAGTACTTC. Translating gives CASSPGQLPETQYF.

The V and J genes are TRBV18 and TRBJ2-5, with TRBD1 as a possible D gene (6 bases). Deletions cut 4 bases from V and 4 bases from J, with 16 bases between. The CDR3 length is 15 residues. Germline V lookup: CDR1 KGHSH, CDR2 LQKENI. The CDR3 sequence is CASSLGPGTRETQYF. Written as DNA, the CDR3 is TGTGCCAGCTCACTCGGCCCGGGGACAAGAGAGACCCAGTACTTC. Together with reference TRBV18 and TRBJ2-5, the CDR3 gives the full variable domain: NAGVMQNPRHLVRRRGQEARLRCSPMKGHSHVYWYRQLPEEGLKFMVYLQKENIIDESGMPKERFSAEFPKEGPSILRIQQVVRGDSAAYFCASSLGPGTRETQYFGPGTRLLVL.

The V call is TRBV19, the J call TRBJ1-3; D is undetermined. The germline V gene has CDR1 LNHDA and CDR2 SQIVND (reference sequence). This CDR3 spans 18 amino acids. Trimming removed 4 bases from V and 3 bases from J, with 22 bases in between. The DNA for the CDR3 is TGTGCCAGTAGTAAGTCCGGCGGCGGCGGACGGGGTGGAAACACCATATATTTT. This translates into CASSKSGGGGRGGNTIYF.

This chain connects TRBV9 to TRBJ2-1, with 10 nucleotides matching TRBD2. The length of the CDR3 is 16 residues. The trim removed 0 bases at V and 10 bases at J, leaving 10 bases unmatched. Per the germline V gene, CDR1 is SGDLS and CDR2 is YYNGEE. CDR3 protein: CASSVGGAGGPGEQFF. CDR3 coding DNA: TGTGCCAGCAGCGTAGGCGGAGCGGGAGGGCCAGGGGAGCAGTTCTTC.

V usage is TRBV13 and J usage is TRBJ2-1; 8 bases are a match to TRBD2. The trim removed 5 bases at V and 4 bases at J, leaving 7 bases unmatched. This CDR3 comprises 15 residues. In germline, CDR1 is PRHDT, CDR2 FYEKMQ (reference sequence). For the CDR3, the DNA is TGTGCCAGCAGCCGTCGGGGGGGCATATACAATGAGCAGTTCTTC. Translating gives CASSRRGGIYNEQFF.

CDR3 DNA sequence: TGTGCCAGCAGCTTAGTCCCGGGGGGGCGAACCGGGGAGCTGTTTTTT. Translation: CASSLVPGGRTGELFF. The gene calls are TRBV7-2 and TRBJ2-2, with 8 bases that match TRBD2. Looked up from germline, CDR1 is SGHTA and CDR2 is FQGNSA. The length of the CDR3 is 16 residues. V lost 1 base, J lost 5 bases, and 6 bases stayed unmatched.

This sequence joins TRBV28 and TRBJ1-5, with 8 bases aligning to TRBD1. The CDR3 sequence is 15 residues long. Germline-derived CDR1 and CDR2 are MDHEN and SYDVKM. Unmatched junction bases numbered 7, after V lost 6 bases and J lost 3 bases. The CDR3 spells CASRNRGGPNQPQHF. The CDR3 nucleotides are TGTGCCAGCAGGAACAGGGGGGGACCCAATCAGCCCCAGCATTTT.

The rearrangement joins TRBV7-9 to TRBJ2-1; 9 positions agree with TRBD1. The CDR3 runs 14 residues. The trim removed 0 bases at V and 8 bases at J, leaving 2 bases unmatched. CDR1 SEHNR and CDR2 FQNEAQ come from the germline V gene (reference sequence). CDR3: CASSLAGQGYEQFF. The DNA of the CDR3 is TGTGCCAGCAGCTTAGCGGGACAGGGATATGAGCAGTTCTTC.

This chain links TRBV7-9 with TRBJ2-7; 7 bases are shared with TRBD1. The CDR3 spans 15 residues. The junction had 5 bases not matched to a gene; V was cut back by 0 bases and J by 3 bases. Germline values: CDR1 SEHNR, CDR2 FQNEAQ (reference sequence). CDR3 sequence (DNA): TGTGCCAGCAGCTTAGCGCTACAGGGGAGCTACGAGCAGTACTTC. Translated: CASSLALQGSYEQYF.

The chain recombines TRBV29-1 with TRBJ2-2; 8 nucleotides match TRBD1. Germline trimming cut 7 bases from V and 6 bases from J; bases unmatched to any gene: 7. The CDR3 is made up of 13 amino acids. The germline CDR1 and CDR2 sequences are SQVTM and ANQGSEA. In DNA form, the CDR3 reads TGCAGCGCCAGGACAGGGAGAGCCGGGGAGCTGTTTTTT. Translation: CSARTGRAGELFF.